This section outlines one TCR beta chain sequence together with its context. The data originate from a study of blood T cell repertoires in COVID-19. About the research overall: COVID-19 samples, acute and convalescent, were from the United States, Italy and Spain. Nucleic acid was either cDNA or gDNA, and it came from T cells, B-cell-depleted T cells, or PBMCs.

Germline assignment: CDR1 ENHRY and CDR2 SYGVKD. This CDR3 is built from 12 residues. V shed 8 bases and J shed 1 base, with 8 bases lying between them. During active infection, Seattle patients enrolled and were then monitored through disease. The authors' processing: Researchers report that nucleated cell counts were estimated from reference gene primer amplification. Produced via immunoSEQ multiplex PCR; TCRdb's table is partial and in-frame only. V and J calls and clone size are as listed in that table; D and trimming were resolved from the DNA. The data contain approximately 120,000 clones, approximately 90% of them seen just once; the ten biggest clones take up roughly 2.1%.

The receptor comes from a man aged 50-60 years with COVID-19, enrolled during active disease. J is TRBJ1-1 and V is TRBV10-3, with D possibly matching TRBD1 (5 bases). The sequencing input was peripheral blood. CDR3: CAIRGQNTEAFF. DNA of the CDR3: TGTGCCATCCGAGGACAGAACACTGAAGCTTTCTTT.